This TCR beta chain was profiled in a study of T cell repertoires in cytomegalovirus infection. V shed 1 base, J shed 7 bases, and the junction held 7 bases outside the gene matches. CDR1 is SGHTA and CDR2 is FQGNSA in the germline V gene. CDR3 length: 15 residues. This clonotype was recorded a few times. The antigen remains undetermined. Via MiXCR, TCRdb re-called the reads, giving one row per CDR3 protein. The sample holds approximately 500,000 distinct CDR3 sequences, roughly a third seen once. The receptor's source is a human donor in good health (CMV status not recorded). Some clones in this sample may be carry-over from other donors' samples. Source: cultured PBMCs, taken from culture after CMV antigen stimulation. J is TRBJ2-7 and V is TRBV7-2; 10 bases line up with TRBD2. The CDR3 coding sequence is TGTGCCAGCAGCTTAGAAGTGGCTAGCGGGAGAGAGCAGTACTTC. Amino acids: CASSLEVASGREQYF. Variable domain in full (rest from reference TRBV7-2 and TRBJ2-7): GAGVSQSPSNKVTEKGKDVELRCDPISGHTALYWYRQSLGQGLEFLIYFQGNSAPDKSGLPSDRFSAERTGGSVSTLTIQRTQQEDSAVYLCASSLEVASGREQYFGPGTRLTVT.